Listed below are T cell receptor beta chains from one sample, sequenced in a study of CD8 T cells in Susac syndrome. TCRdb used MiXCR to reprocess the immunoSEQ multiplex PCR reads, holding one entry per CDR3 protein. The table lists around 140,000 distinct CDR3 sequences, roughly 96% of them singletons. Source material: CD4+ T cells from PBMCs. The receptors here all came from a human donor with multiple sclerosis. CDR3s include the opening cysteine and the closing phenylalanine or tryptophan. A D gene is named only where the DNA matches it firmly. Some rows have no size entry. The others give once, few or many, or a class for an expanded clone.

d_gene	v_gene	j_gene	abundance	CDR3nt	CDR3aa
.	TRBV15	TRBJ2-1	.	TGTGCCACCAGCAGAGATTTTCCTAACCTCTACAATGAGCAGTTCTTC	CATSRDFPNLYNEQFF
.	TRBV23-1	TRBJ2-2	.	TGCGCCAGCAGTCAATCTTCCCCCGGGGAGCTGTTTTTT	CASSQSSPGELFF
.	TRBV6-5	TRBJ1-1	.	TGTGCCTCCCGTTTGAACACTGAAGCTTTCTTT	CASRLNTEAFF
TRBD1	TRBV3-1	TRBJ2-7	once	TGTGCCAGCCGCAGGGGGCACAGCGAGCAGTACTTC	CASRRGHSEQYF
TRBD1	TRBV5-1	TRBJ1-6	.	TGCGCCAGCAGCTTGGAGGGGACAGGAAATAATTCACCCCTCCACTTT	CASSLEGTGNNSPLHF
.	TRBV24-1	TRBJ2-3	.	TGTGCCACCAGTGACAGGATCACCTATACGCAGTATTTT	CATSDRITYTQYF
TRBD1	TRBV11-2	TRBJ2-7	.	TGTGCCAGCGGAAGGACAGGGTCCAACGAGCAGTACTTC	CASGRTGSNEQYF
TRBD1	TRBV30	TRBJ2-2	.	TGTGCCTGGAGTGTAGGGACAGGTCATAACACCGGGGAGCTGTTTTTT	CAWSVGTGHNTGELFF
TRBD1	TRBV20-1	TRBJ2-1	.	TGCAGTGCTTCAAGGACAGGGTCCTACAATGAGCAGTTCTTC	CSASRTGSYNEQFF
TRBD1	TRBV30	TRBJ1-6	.	TGTGCCTGGAGTGGCAAAACGACAGGGGCTAATTCACCCCTCCACTTT	CAWSGKTTGANSPLHF
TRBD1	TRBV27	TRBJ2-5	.	TGTGCCAGCAGTCCCTGGGACAGGGGGCACGAGGAGACCCAGTACTTC	CASSPWDRGHEETQYF
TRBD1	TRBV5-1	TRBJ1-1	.	TGCGCCAGCAGCTTGGCCGGGACAGGTAACACTGAAGCTTTCTTT	CASSLAGTGNTEAFF
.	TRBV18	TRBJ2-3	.	TGTGCCAGCTCACCTGGGAATGGGCGAGATACGCAGTATTTT	CASSPGNGRDTQYF
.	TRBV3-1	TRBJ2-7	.	TGTGCCAGCAGCCATCGTCGGTCGCTAGCTACCCACGAGCAGTACTTC	CASSHRRSLATHEQYF
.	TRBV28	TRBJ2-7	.	TGTGCCAGCAGTTTGGGGGGTGCTCTTTCCTACGAGCAGTACTTC	CASSLGGALSYEQYF
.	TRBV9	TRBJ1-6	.	TGTGCCAGCAGCGTAGGATCTCATAATTCACCCCTCCACTTT	CASSVGSHNSPLHF
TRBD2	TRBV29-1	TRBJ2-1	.	TGCAGCGTTAGACTAGCGGGAGGGCCCAATGAGCAGTTCTTC	CSVRLAGGPNEQFF
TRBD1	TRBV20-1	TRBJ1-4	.	TGCAGTGCTAGAGATCCCTACAGGGGGCGCGACCCAACTAATGAAAAACTGTTTTTT	CSARDPYRGRDPTNEKLFF
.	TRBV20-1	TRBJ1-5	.	TGCAGTGCTACCGAGAATTATAGCAATCAGCCCCAGCATTTT	CSATENYSNQPQHF
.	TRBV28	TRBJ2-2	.	TGTGCCACCGGAGGGGCCGGGCACGGGGAGCTGTTTTTT	CATGGAGHGELFF
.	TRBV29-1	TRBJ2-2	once	TGCAGCGTTCATTGGGGCGCCGGGGAGCTGTTTTTT	CSVHWGAGELFF
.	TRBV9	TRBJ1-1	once	TGTGCCAGCAGCGTAGACACCAGGAACACTGAAGCTTTCTTT	CASSVDTRNTEAFF
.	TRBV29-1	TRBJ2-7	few	TGCAGCGTTGCCCCGGGCTCCTACGAGCAGTACTTC	CSVAPGSYEQYF
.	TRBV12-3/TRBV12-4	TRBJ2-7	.	TGTGCCAGCAGCCGTCTACAGGGACCCTACGAGCAGTACTTC	CASSRLQGPYEQYF
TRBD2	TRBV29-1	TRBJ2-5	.	TGTGCCGCGGGGGGGTGGGAAGAGACCCAGTACTTC	CAAGGWEETQYF
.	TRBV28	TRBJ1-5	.	TGTGCCAGCACCCGGGATAGGGGAAATCAGCCCCAGCATTTT	CASTRDRGNQPQHF
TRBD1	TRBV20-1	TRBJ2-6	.	TGCAGTGCTAGAGTTACCGGGACAGGGGTCTCTGGGGCCAACGTCCTGACTTTC	CSARVTGTGVSGANVLTF
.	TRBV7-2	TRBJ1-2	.	TGTGCCAGCAGCTTAGCAGGGCAAGGCTACACCTTC	CASSLAGQGYTF
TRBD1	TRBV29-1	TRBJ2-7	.	TGCAGCCTACGCCGGGACAGGGACCACGAGCAGTACTTC	CSLRRDRDHEQYF
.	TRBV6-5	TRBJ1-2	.	TGTGCCAGCAGTAACACAGTTCCGGGCGGCTACACCTTC	CASSNTVPGGYTF
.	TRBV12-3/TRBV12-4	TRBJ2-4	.	TGTGCCAGCAGTTTAGTAGGGACGCGGGCCAAAAACATTCAGTACTTC	CASSLVGTRAKNIQYF
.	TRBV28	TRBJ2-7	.	TGTGCCAGCAGTTTCTGGTCCCTACAGATAGGGTCCTACGAGCAGTACTTC	CASSFWSLQIGSYEQYF
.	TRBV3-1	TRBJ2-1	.	TGTGCCAGCAGCCAAAGGGCAGGGAGATCCTACAATGAGCAGTTCTTC	CASSQRAGRSYNEQFF
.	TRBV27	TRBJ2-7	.	TGTGCCAGCAGTACCTGGGTCCGCTCCTACGAGCAGTACTTC	CASSTWVRSYEQYF
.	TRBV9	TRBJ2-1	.	TGTGCCAGCAGCGTGAGGGACAATAACTACAATGAGCAGTTCTTC	CASSVRDNNYNEQFF